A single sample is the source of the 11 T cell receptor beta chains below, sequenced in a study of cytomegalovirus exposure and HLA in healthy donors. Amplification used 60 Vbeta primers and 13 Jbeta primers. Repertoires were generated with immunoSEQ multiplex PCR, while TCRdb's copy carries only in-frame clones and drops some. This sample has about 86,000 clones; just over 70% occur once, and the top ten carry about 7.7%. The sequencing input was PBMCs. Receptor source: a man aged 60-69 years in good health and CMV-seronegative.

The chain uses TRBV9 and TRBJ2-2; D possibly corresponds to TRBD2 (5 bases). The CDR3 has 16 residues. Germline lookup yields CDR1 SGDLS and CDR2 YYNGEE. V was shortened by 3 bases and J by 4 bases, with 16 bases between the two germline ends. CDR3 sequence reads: CASSDVGEGVTGELFF. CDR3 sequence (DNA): TGTGCCAGCAGCGACGTTGGAGAGGGAGTCACCGGGGAGCTGTTTTTT.

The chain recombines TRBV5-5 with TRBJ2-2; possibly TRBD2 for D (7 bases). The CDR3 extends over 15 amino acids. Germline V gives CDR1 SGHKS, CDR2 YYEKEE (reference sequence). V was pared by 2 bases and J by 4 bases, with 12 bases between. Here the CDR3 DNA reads TGTGCCAGCAGCTTTGGGGGGGCGCGCACCGGGGAGCTGTTTTTT. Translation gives CASSFGGARTGELFF.

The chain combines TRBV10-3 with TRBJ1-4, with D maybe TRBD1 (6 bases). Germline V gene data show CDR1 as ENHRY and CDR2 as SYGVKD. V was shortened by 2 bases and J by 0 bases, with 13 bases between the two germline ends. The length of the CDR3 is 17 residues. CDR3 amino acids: CAISEKGQSATNEKLFF. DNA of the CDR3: TGTGCCATCAGTGAGAAAGGACAGAGTGCAACTAATGAAAAACTGTTTTTT.

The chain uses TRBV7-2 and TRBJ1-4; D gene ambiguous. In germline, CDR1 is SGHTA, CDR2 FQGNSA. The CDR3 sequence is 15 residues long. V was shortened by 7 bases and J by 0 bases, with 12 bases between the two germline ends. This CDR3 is CASTTYSSTNEKLFF. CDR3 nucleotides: TGTGCCAGCACAACCTACTCATCAACTAATGAAAAACTGTTTTTT.

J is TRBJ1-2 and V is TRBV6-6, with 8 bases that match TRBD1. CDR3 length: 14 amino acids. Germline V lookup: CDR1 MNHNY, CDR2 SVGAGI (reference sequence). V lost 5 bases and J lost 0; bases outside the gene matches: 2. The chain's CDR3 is CASSRQGSNYGYTF. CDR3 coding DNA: TGTGCCAGCAGTCGACAGGGGTCTAACTATGGCTACACCTTC.

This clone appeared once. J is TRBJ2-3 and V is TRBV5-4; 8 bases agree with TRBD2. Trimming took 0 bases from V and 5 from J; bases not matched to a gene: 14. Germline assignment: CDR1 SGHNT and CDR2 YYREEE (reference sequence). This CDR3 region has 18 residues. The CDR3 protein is CASSLGSLLERERDTQYF. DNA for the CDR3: TGTGCCAGCAGCTTGGGATCCCTCCTCGAGCGGGAGAGAGATACGCAGTATTTT.

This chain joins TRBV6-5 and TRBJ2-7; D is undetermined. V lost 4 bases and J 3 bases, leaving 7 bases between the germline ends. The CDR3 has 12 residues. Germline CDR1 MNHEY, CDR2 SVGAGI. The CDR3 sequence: CASSSHNYEQYF. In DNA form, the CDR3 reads TGTGCCAGCAGTTCGCACAACTACGAGCAGTACTTC.

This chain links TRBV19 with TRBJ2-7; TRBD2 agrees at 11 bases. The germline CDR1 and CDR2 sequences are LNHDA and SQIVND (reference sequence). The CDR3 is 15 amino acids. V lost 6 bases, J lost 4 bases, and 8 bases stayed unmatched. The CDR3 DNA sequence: TGTGCCAGTAGCCCTACTAGCGGGAGTCGATACGAGCAGTACTTC. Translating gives CASSPTSGSRYEQYF.

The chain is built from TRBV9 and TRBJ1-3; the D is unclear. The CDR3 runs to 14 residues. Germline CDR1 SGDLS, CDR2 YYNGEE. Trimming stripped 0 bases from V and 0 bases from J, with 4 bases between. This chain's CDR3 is CASSVGLSGNTIYF. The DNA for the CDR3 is TGTGCCAGCAGCGTAGGTCTCTCTGGAAACACCATATATTTT.

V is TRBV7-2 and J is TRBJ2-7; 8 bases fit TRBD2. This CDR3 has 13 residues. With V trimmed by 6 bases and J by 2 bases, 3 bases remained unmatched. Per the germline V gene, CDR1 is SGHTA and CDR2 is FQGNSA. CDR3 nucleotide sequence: TGTGCCAGCAGGCGGGAGGCCCCCTACGAGCAGTACTTC. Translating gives CASRREAPYEQYF.

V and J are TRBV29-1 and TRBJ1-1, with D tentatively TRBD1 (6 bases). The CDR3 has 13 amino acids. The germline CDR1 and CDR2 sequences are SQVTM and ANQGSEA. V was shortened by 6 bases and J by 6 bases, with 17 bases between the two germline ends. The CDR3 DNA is TGCAGCGTAGGGAGGGACACAAGCGCTGAAGCTTTCTTT. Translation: CSVGRDTSAEAFF.